What follows are 29 T cell receptor beta chains derived from one specimen sequenced in a study of blood T cells in healthy people across ages. Primers used in a second PCR of roughly 6 to 11 cycles were a sample-barcoded 5' primer and a J-beta primer mix. MiXCR, applied by TCRdb to the 5' RACE reads, yields one record per CDR3 protein. This repertoire shows around 790,000 distinct CDR3 sequences, approximately 44% found once; its top ten account for roughly 19%. Specimen: blood. Receptors originate from a man in his fifties or sixties in good health.

V and J are TRBV10-3 and TRBJ1-2; D may be TRBD1 (5 bases). The germline V and J ends were trimmed by 3 bases and 8 bases, with 10 bases remaining between them. CDR1 and CDR2 from the germline V gene are ENHRY and SYGVKD. This CDR3 has 12 amino acids. CDR3: CAISDGGSGYTF. In DNA form, the CDR3 reads TGTGCCATCAGTGATGGGGGATCCGGCTACACCTTC.

This clonotype was picked up many times. The chain joins TRBV12-3 or TRBV12-4 to TRBJ2-7; TRBD1 might be the D (6 bases). V was shortened by 3 bases and J by 2 bases, with 8 bases between the two germline ends. There are 13 residues in the CDR3. Here the CDR3 reads CASSFQGPYEQYF. The CDR3 DNA reads as TGTGCCAGCAGTTTTCAGGGGCCCTACGAGCAGTACTTC.

The CDR3 bases are TGTGCCAGCAGACGACAGGGGTTGAACATTCAGTACTTC. Its protein is CASRRQGLNIQYF. The rearrangement uses TRBV2 and TRBJ2-4; 8 nucleotides align to TRBD1. Per the germline V gene, CDR1 is SNHLY and CDR2 is FYNNEI. After removal of 6 bases from V and 7 bases from J, the junction contained 5 bases not matched to a gene. This CDR3 is 13 amino acids long. The full variable domain, rest sourced from reference TRBV2 and TRBJ2-4, is EPEVTQTPSHQVTQMGQEVILRCVPISNHLYFYWYRQILGQKVEFLVSFYNNEISEKSEIFDDQFSVERPDGSNFTLKIRSTKLEDSAMYFCASRRQGLNIQYFGAGTRLSVL.

The chain uses TRBV7-2 and TRBJ2-3, with 13 bases aligning to TRBD2. CDR3 size: 17 residues. V dropped 3 bases and J dropped 5; count of bases not matched to a gene: 8. Germline V lookup: CDR1 SGHTA, CDR2 FQGNSA. The CDR3 nucleotides are TGTGCCAGCAGCTTTTCTGGGACTAGCGGGGTTCTAGATACGCAGTATTTT. Amino acid sequence: CASSFSGTSGVLDTQYF.

J is TRBJ2-7 and V is TRBV5-6; 9 nucleotides line up with TRBD2. The CDR3 spans 14 residues. Germline V lookup: CDR1 SGHDT, CDR2 YYEEEE. Losses at the gene ends were 5 bases for V and 2 bases for J; bases not matched to a gene: 5. The CDR3 protein is CASRETSGPYEQYF. The DNA of the CDR3 is TGTGCCAGCAGAGAGACTAGCGGCCCCTACGAGCAGTACTTC.

J is TRBJ1-4 and V is TRBV7-2; the match to TRBD1 covers 10 bases. Germline V gene lookup returns CDR1 SGHTA and CDR2 FQGNSA. V shed 5 bases, J shed 6 bases, and the junction held 3 bases outside the gene matches. This CDR3 comprises 14 residues. This CDR3 is CASSKDRGHEKLFF. The CDR3 bases are TGTGCCAGCAGCAAAGACAGGGGGCATGAAAAACTGTTTTTT.

The V and J genes are TRBV29-1 and TRBJ1-1; TRBD1 is a possible D gene (5 bases). V was trimmed by 6 bases and J by 0 bases, leaving 11 bases between them. Germline V gene sequence: CDR1 SQVTM, CDR2 ANQGSEA. There are 13 residues in the CDR3. DNA of the CDR3: TGCAGCGTAGCGGGACGGTTGAACACTGAAGCTTTCTTT. It encodes CSVAGRLNTEAFF.

V usage is TRBV29-1 and J usage is TRBJ2-7; a possible D gene is TRBD1 (5 bases). Trimming cost V 7 bases and J 2 bases, with 12 bases left between them. The CDR3 length is 12 residues. Germline CDR1 reads SQVTM; CDR2 reads ANQGSEA. The CDR3 reads CSALGQTYEQYF. The CDR3 DNA follows: TGCAGCGCCCTTGGACAAACCTACGAGCAGTACTTC.

This clonotype showed up just a few times. The J gene is TRBJ1-2, the V gene TRBV7-9; D gene unclear. Germline CDR1 and CDR2: SEHNR and FQNEAQ (reference sequence). V was trimmed by 5 bases and J by 2 bases, leaving 9 bases between them. CDR3 length: 13 amino acids. CDR3 protein: CASSRETNYGYTF. The CDR3 DNA reads TGTGCCAGCAGCCGGGAGACCAACTATGGCTACACCTTC.

The V call is TRBV27, the J call TRBJ2-5; D is perhaps TRBD1 (6 bases). Per the germline V gene, CDR1 is MNHEY and CDR2 is SMNVEV (reference sequence). The CDR3 length is 15 residues. V was trimmed by 3 bases and J by 1 base, leaving 12 bases between them. CDR3 amino acids: CASSFTGQPQETQYF. The CDR3 DNA follows: TGTGCCAGCAGTTTTACAGGGCAACCCCAAGAGACCCAGTACTTC.

This clonotype was detected only a few times. V usage is TRBV5-6 and J usage is TRBJ2-3, with a tentative D call TRBD1 (6 bases). With 3 bases removed from V and 6 bases from J, the gap between germline ends came to 8 bases. The germline gives CDR1 SGHDT, CDR2 YYEEEE. The CDR3 has 12 residues. CDR3: CASSSTGDTQYF. The DNA for the CDR3 is TGTGCCAGCAGCTCTACAGGGGATACGCAGTATTTT.

At least ten counts were recorded for this clonotype. The chain has TRBV11-2 and TRBJ1-4; 7 nucleotides match TRBD1. With V trimmed by 9 bases and J by 5 bases, 6 bases remained unmatched. The CDR3 has 13 residues. Germline values: CDR1 SGHAT, CDR2 FQNNGV. The DNA of the CDR3 is TGTGCCAGTTCGGACAGGCAAAATGAAAAACTGTTTTTT. Translating it yields CASSDRQNEKLFF.

This clonotype appeared a few times. The rearrangement links TRBV12-3 or TRBV12-4 to TRBJ2-7; D is perhaps TRBD1 or TRBD2 (6 bases each). V dropped 5 bases and J dropped 5 bases, with 19 bases sitting between them. This CDR3 has 15 residues. The CDR3 sequence is CASSALWGAGNEQYF. CDR3 coding DNA: TGTGCCAGCAGTGCGCTTTGGGGGGCAGGAAACGAGCAGTACTTC.

The chain has TRBV4-3 and TRBJ2-2; no clear D gene. Germline V gives CDR1 LGHNA, CDR2 YSLEER. The CDR3 is made up of 16 amino acids. Trimming stripped 4 bases from V and 2 bases from J, with 14 bases between. CDR3 DNA: TGCGCCAGCAGCCTGAACGGCCCCCCAAACACCGGGGAGCTGTTTTTT. It translates to CASSLNGPPNTGELFF.

The gene calls are TRBV6-2 or TRBV6-3 and TRBJ2-5, with 8 bases fitting TRBD1. The V segment lost 4 bases and the J segment 4 bases; nucleotides outside the gene matches: 8. Germline V CDR1 and CDR2: MNHEY, SVGEGT. CDR3 length: 15 residues. The DNA of the CDR3 is TGTGCCAGCAGTTCCGGACAGGGAATCGGAGAGACCCAGTACTTC. This encodes CASSSGQGIGETQYF.

The J gene is TRBJ2-7, the V gene TRBV6-6; 10 bases fit TRBD1. Germline V gives CDR1 MNHNY, CDR2 SVGAGI (reference sequence). Germline trimming cut 2 bases from V and 1 base from J; bases unmatched to any gene: 8. This CDR3 contains 17 residues. In DNA form, the CDR3 reads TGTGCCAGCAGTTACAGGTTGAGGGGACAGGGGTCCTACGAGCAGTACTTC. It encodes CASSYRLRGQGSYEQYF.

Only a few counts were recorded for this clonotype. The rearrangement uses TRBV20-1 and TRBJ2-5, with 10 bases identical to TRBD2. V lost 1 base to trimming and J lost 5 bases; unmatched junction nucleotides: 10. The CDR3 contains 16 residues. Germline V gene data show CDR1 as DFQATT and CDR2 as SNEGSKA (reference sequence). CDR3 sequence (DNA): TGCAGTGCTAGAGCGCTCCTAGCGGGGGCGACGGAGACCCAGTACTTC. Its protein product is CSARALLAGATETQYF.

The sample holds many counts of this clonotype. The CDR3 spells CASSQDFGYEQYF. In DNA, the CDR3 is TGCGCCAGCAGCCAAGATTTCGGTTACGAGCAGTACTTC. This rearrangement joins TRBV4-1 to TRBJ2-7, with D uncertain. Germline V gene lookup returns CDR1 MGHRA and CDR2 YSYEKL. Between the trimmed V and J ends, which lost 0 bases and 4 bases, there was a span of 7 bases. The CDR3 runs 13 residues.

The chain couples TRBV18 to TRBJ1-5, with TRBD1 as a possible D gene (6 bases). This CDR3 region has 14 residues. V lost 3 bases and J 7 bases, leaving 13 bases between the germline ends. Germline V lookup: CDR1 KGHSH, CDR2 LQKENI. The CDR3 is CASSPGQWGQPQHF. DNA for the CDR3: TGTGCCAGCTCACCCGGACAGTGGGGACAGCCCCAGCATTTT.

V is TRBV5-1 and J is TRBJ2-7; unclear D gene. The CDR3 contains 14 residues. Germline V gene data show CDR1 as SGHRS and CDR2 as YFSETQ. Trimming removed 0 bases at V and 2 bases at J, with 9 bases between. CDR3 sequence reads: CASSLDTSAYEQYF. DNA of the CDR3: TGCGCCAGCAGCTTGGACACCTCAGCCTACGAGCAGTACTTC.

This clonotype was detected only once. The V and J genes are TRBV4-3 and TRBJ2-3, with TRBD2 matching 12 bases. The CDR3 runs 16 residues. J gave up 4 bases and V 5 bases, and 7 bases lay outside the gene matches. Germline V lookup: CDR1 LGHNA, CDR2 YSLEER. The CDR3 region has the DNA TGCGCCAGCAGCTCCCGCCCTAGCGGGGGGGCAGATACGCAGTATTTT. This gives the protein CASSSRPSGGADTQYF.

The rearrangement uses TRBV6-2 or TRBV6-3 and TRBJ2-5, with D possibly being TRBD2 (5 bases). The J call is in doubt because the DNA end fits TRBJ2-7 better. The CDR3 has 14 amino acids. CDR1 is MNHEY, CDR2 SVGEGT, per germline. CDR3 sequence (DNA): TGTGCCAGCAGTTACGACGGGGTACCCTACGAGCAGTACTTC. It translates to CASSYDGVPYEQYF.

The CDR3 reads CSARDGQGTVGNQPQHF. CDR3 DNA: TGCAGTGCTAGAGATGGTCAGGGGACTGTCGGCAATCAGCCCCAGCATTTT. This rearrangement joins TRBV20-1 to TRBJ1-5, with a weak D call TRBD1 (6 bases). Trimming removed 0 bases at V and 2 bases at J, with 17 bases between. CDR3 size: 17 residues. Germline values: CDR1 DFQATT, CDR2 SNEGSKA (reference sequence).

The chain carries TRBV5-1 and TRBJ2-2, with 7 bases fitting TRBD1. The V and J ends lost 0 bases and 0 bases, in that order; junction bases with no gene match: 5. This CDR3 spans 17 amino acids. Germline V gene lookup returns CDR1 SGHRS and CDR2 YFSETQ. The CDR3 loop is CASSLELGGANTGELFF. Written as DNA, the CDR3 is TGCGCCAGCAGCTTGGAGCTAGGGGGCGCGAACACCGGGGAGCTGTTTTTT.

V gene TRBV5-1 combines with J gene TRBJ2-5, with TRBD1 matching 10 bases. The J call may be in error: the DNA end matches TRBJ2-7 better. This CDR3 contains 13 residues. Germline values: CDR1 SGHRS, CDR2 YFSETQ. The CDR3 region has the DNA TGCGCCAGCACGACAGGGGGCTCCCCCGAGCAGTACTTC. It codes for CASTTGGSPEQYF.

This chain connects TRBV6-6 to TRBJ2-7; D may match TRBD1 or TRBD2 (6 bases each). Trimming pared 4 bases from V and 2 bases from J, leaving 18 bases between. The CDR3 contains 16 residues. Germline V gives CDR1 MNHNY, CDR2 SVGAGI (reference sequence). CDR3 sequence: CASSSGSWRGAYEQYF. In nucleotides, the CDR3 is TGTGCCAGCAGTTCCGGGTCTTGGAGGGGGGCCTACGAGCAGTACTTC.

This clonotype was recorded a few times. The rearrangement joins TRBV9 to TRBJ2-1; 7 nucleotides line up with TRBD2. With V trimmed by 0 bases and J by 4 bases, 4 bases remained unmatched. This CDR3 spans 15 amino acids. In germline, CDR1 is SGDLS, CDR2 YYNGEE. CDR3 residues: CASSVGSSGYNEQFF. The DNA of the CDR3 is TGTGCCAGCAGCGTAGGGTCTAGCGGTTACAATGAGCAGTTCTTC.

This clonotype was found once. At one end the junction does not follow the germline gene, possibly because of a read error. The rearrangement links TRBV29-1 to TRBJ2-7; D is ambiguous. The CDR3 sequence is 15 residues long. CDR1 is SQVTM and CDR2 is ANQGSEA in the germline V gene. The DNA of the CDR3 is TGCAGCGTTGAACCAATCAAGGGCGGATCCTACGGGCAGTACTTC. This sequence encodes CSVEPIKGGSYGQYF.

V gene TRBV5-1 combines with J gene TRBJ1-4; D not resolved. CDR3 size: 15 residues. The germline V gene encodes CDR1 SGHRS and CDR2 YFSETQ. V was shortened by 0 bases and J by 0 bases, with 6 bases between the two germline ends. The CDR3 reads CASSLVSATNEKLFF. In DNA form, the CDR3 reads TGCGCCAGCAGCTTGGTTTCAGCAACTAATGAAAAACTGTTTTTT.